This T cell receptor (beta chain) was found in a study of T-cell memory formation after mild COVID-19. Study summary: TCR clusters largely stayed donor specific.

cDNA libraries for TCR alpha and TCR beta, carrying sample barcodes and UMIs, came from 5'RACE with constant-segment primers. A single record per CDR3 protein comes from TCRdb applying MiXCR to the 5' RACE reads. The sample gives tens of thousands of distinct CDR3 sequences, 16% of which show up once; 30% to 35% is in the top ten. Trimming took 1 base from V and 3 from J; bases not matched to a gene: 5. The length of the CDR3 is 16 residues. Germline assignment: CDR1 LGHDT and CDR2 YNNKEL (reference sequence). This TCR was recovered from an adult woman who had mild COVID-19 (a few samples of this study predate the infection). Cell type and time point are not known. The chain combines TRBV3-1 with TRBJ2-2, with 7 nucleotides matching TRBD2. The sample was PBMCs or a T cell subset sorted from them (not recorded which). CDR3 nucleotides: TGTGCCAGCAGCCAAGGAATCGGGAGGTACACCGGGGAGCTGTTTTTT. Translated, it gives CASSQGIGRYTGELFF. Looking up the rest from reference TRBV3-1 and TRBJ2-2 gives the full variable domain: DTAVSQTPKYLVTQMGNDKSIKCEQNLGHDTMYWYKQDSKKFLKIMFSYNNKELIINETVPNRFSPKSPDKAHLNLHINSLELGDSAVYFCASSQGIGRYTGELFFGEGSRLTVL.